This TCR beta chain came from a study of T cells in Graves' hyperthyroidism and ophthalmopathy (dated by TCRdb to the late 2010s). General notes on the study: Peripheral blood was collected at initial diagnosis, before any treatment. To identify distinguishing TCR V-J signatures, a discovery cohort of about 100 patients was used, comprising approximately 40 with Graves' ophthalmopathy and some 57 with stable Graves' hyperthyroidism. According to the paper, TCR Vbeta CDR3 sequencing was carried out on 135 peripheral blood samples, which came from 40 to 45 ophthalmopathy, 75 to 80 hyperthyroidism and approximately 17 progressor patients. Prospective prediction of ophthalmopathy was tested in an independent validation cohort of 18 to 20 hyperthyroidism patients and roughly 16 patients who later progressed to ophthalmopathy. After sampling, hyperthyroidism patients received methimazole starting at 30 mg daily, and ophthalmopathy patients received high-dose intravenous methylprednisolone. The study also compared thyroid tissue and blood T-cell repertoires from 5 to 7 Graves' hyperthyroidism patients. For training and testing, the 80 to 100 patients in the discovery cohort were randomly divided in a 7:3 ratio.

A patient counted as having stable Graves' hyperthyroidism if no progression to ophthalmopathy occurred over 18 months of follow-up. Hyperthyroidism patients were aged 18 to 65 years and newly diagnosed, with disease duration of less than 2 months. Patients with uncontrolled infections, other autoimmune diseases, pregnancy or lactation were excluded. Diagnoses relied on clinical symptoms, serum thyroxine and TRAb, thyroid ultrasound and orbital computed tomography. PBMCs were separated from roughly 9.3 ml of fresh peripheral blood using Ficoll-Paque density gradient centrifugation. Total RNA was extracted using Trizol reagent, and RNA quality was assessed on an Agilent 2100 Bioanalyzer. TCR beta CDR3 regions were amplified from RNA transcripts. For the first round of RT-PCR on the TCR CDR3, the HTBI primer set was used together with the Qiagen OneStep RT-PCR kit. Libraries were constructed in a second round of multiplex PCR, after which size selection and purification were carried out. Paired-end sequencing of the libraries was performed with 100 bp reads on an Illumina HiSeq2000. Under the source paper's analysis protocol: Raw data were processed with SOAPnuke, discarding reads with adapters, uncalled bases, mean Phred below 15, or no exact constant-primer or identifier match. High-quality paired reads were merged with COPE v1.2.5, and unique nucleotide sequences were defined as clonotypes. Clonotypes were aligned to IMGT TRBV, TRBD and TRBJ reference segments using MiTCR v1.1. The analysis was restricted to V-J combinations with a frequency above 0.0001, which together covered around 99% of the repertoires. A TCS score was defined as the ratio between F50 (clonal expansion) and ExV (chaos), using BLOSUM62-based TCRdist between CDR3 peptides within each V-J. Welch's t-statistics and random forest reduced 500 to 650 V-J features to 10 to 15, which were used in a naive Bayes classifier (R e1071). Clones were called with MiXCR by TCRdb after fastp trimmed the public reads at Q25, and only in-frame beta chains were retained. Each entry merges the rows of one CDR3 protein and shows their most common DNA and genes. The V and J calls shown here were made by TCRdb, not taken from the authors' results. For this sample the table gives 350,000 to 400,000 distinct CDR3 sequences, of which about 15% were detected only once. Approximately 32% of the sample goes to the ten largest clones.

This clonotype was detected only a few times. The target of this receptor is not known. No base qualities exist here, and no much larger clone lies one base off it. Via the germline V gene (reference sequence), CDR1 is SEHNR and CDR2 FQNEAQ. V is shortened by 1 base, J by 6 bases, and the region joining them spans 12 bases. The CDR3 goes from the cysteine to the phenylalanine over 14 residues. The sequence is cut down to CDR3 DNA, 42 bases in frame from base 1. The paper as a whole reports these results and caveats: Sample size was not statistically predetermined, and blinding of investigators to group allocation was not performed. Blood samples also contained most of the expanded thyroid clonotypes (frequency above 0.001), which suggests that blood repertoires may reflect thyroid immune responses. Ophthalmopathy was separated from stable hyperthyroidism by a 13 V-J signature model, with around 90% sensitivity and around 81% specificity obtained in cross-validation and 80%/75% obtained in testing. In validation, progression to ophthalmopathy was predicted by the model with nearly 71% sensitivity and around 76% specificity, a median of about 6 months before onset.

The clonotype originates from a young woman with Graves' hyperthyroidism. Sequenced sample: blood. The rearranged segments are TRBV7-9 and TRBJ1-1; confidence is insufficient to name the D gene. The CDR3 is CASSLETDASEAFF. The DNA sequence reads TGTGCCAGCAGCTTAGAAACAGATGCTTCTGAAGCTTTCTTT. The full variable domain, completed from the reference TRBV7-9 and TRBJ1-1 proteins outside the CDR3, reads DTGVSQNPRHKITKRGQNVTFRCDPISEHNRLYWYRQTLGQGPEFLTYFQNEAQLEKSRLLSDRFSAERPKGSFSTLEIQRTEQGDSAMYLCASSLETDASEAFFGQGTRLTVV.